Presented here are 21 T cell receptor beta chains from one specimen sequenced in a study of human T cells and chemical hapten exposure. Time point defined: pre-sensitization, week 0. Treatment meaning: therapeutic diphenylcyclopropenone sensitization with weekly scalp DPC. Each CDR3 protein is one row after TCRdb ran MiXCR on the RACE reads. The table lists some 250,000 distinct CDR3 sequences, just under 8% of them singletons, with more than 0.95% in the top ten. This specimen consisted of whole blood, obtained in connection with sensitization to the hapten diphenylcyclopropenone (DPC). These receptors were taken from a man between 18 and 29 years old with alopecia areata. Some clones in this sample may be carry-over from other donors' samples.

This clonotype turned up a few times. The chain uses TRBV12-3 or TRBV12-4 and TRBJ2-2; no firm D call. The CDR3 is 13 amino acids. V lost 6 bases to trimming and J lost 2 bases, with 7 bases between them. The CDR3 nucleotides are TGTGCCAGCAGGGACCAAAACACCGGGGAGCTGTTTTTT. Translating gives CASRDQNTGELFF.

This chain links TRBV20-1 with TRBJ1-1; D gene uncertain. V was pared by 3 bases and J by 3 bases, with 14 bases between. The germline gives CDR1 DFQATT, CDR2 SNEGSKA (reference sequence). The CDR3 totals 14 residues. Here the CDR3 DNA reads TGCAGTGCTAGGCCGCCAGGTAGATACACTGAAGCTTTCTTT. This encodes CSARPPGRYTEAFF.

J is TRBJ2-7 and V is TRBV7-2; 10 bases map to TRBD1. Trimming cost V 2 bases and J 1 base; bases outside gene matches: 2. The CDR3 is made up of 15 amino acids. From germline, CDR1 is SGHTA and CDR2 FQGNSA. This CDR3 is CASSLLGQGSYEQYF. The CDR3 nucleotides are TGTGCCAGCAGCTTACTGGGACAGGGGTCCTACGAGCAGTACTTC.

The genes are TRBV20-1 and TRBJ2-7, with D maybe TRBD1 (5 bases). The CDR3 is 15 amino acids. The germline CDR1 and CDR2 sequences are DFQATT and SNEGSKA (reference sequence). Deletions cut 3 bases from V and 0 bases from J, with 15 bases between. CDR3 residues: CSASPAGKSSYEQYV. As DNA, the CDR3 is TGCAGTGCTAGCCCTGCAGGGAAAAGCTCCTACGAGCAGTACGTC.

This clonotype was seen a handful of times. This CDR3 reads CASSLSPRASSYEQYF. DNA of the CDR3: TGTGCCAGCAGTTTATCACCCAGGGCTAGCTCCTACGAGCAGTACTTC. This rearrangement joins TRBV27 to TRBJ2-7; weak D call: TRBD1 (5 bases). The ends were cut back, 0 bases at V and 0 bases at J, with 12 bases in the middle. Per germline, CDR1 MNHEY and CDR2 SMNVEV (reference sequence). The CDR3 length is 16 residues.

In its sample, this clonotype was seen many times. This chain's CDR3 is CSVGAVNYGYTF. The CDR3 bases are TGCAGCGTTGGGGCAGTCAACTATGGCTACACCTTC. The rearrangement joins TRBV29-1 to TRBJ1-2; D is unclear. This CDR3 contains 12 residues. V lost 4 bases to trimming and J lost 2 bases, with 8 bases between them. CDR1 is SQVTM and CDR2 is ANQGSEA in the germline V gene.

Details on this clonotype: A much larger clone differs by one base, so this may be a read error. This sequence joins TRBV28 and TRBJ2-7; either TRBD1 or TRBD2 may fit D (5 bases each). Germline lookup yields CDR1 MDHEN and CDR2 SYDVKM. This CDR3 is built from 13 residues. Here the CDR3 DNA reads TGTGCCAACAGTCCGGGGCCTAACTACGAGCAGTACTTC. Protein: CANSPGPNYEQYF.

This clonotype was counted only a few times. This chain links TRBV12-3 or TRBV12-4 with TRBJ1-2; TRBD1 matches 8 bases. The CDR3 covers 12 residues. After removal of 5 bases from V and 7 bases from J, the junction contained 3 bases not matched to a gene. CDR3 protein: CASSQGASGYTF. The CDR3 DNA reads TGTGCCAGCAGTCAGGGGGCGAGTGGCTACACCTTC.

V gene TRBV6-2 or TRBV6-3 combines with J gene TRBJ2-7, with D possibly TRBD1 on 7 matching bases. There are 14 residues in the CDR3. Germline assignment: CDR1 MNHEY and CDR2 SVGEGT. Trimming took off 2 bases at V and 5 bases at J, with 13 bases between the two ends. In DNA form, the CDR3 reads TGTGCCAGCAGTTACCTACAGGGGAGGAACGAGCAGTACTTC. Its translation: CASSYLQGRNEQYF.

This clonotype was detected ten times or more. The rearrangement uses TRBV6-5 and TRBJ1-2; D not resolved. The germline V and J ends were trimmed by 2 bases and 5 bases, with 15 bases remaining between them. There are 15 residues in the CDR3. Germline V lookup: CDR1 MNHEY, CDR2 SVGAGI. CDR3 sequence (DNA): TGTGCCAGCAGTTACCAGGTTGGGCAGACATATGGCTACACCTTC. Amino acids: CASSYQVGQTYGYTF.

In its sample, this clonotype was seen many times. J is TRBJ1-1 and V is TRBV7-2, with D possibly TRBD1 on 6 matching bases. The CDR3 is 15 residues long. Germline lookup yields CDR1 SGHTA and CDR2 FQGNSA. Deletions cut 4 bases from V and 8 bases from J, with 20 bases between. In nucleotides, the CDR3 is TGTGCCAGCAGCTCTTACCGGGACACGGACGTAGAAGCTTTCTTT. Its protein product is CASSSYRDTDVEAFF.

This clonotype was detected a few times. The chain employs TRBV28 and TRBJ2-3; tentatively, D is TRBD1 (5 bases). This CDR3 spans 14 amino acids. V was clipped by 7 bases and J by 1 base, with 12 bases between them. Germline CDR1 and CDR2: MDHEN and SYDVKM. As DNA, the CDR3 is TGTGCCAGCACCGCAGGGAAAGGCACAGATACGCAGTATTTT. Translation: CASTAGKGTDTQYF.

The chain combines TRBV10-3 with TRBJ2-2, with D perhaps assigned TRBD1 or TRBD2 (5 bases each). The length of the CDR3 is 17 residues. CDR1 ENHRY and CDR2 SYGVKD come from the germline V gene. V gave up 0 bases and J gave up 4 bases, with 15 bases separating them. The CDR3 DNA sequence: TGTGCCATCAGTGAGTCCGGGGCACAATGGGCCACCGGGGAGCTGTTTTTT. As protein: CAISESGAQWATGELFF.

This clonotype has a count of ten or more. V usage is TRBV28 and J usage is TRBJ1-6; unclear D gene. V lost 7 bases to trimming and J lost 7 bases, with 8 bases between them. This CDR3 has 12 residues. The germline V gene has CDR1 MDHEN and CDR2 SYDVKM. The CDR3 DNA reads as TGTGCCAGCAATACAGCCAATTCACCCCTCCACTTT. Translating gives CASNTANSPLHF.

This clonotype turned up a few times. The chain uses TRBV2 and TRBJ2-5; 7 bases fit TRBD1. Trimming at V came to 5 bases and at J to 0 bases, leaving 3 bases not matched to a gene. CDR1 SNHLY and CDR2 FYNNEI come from the germline V gene. There are 14 residues in the CDR3. CDR3 nucleotide sequence: TGTGCCAGCAGTCGACAGGGTTACCAAGAGACCCAGTACTTC. Translated: CASSRQGYQETQYF. Full variable domain (remainder filled in from reference TRBV2 and TRBJ2-5): EPEVTQTPSHQVTQMGQEVILRCVPISNHLYFYWYRQILGQKVEFLVSFYNNEISEKSEIFDDQFSVERPDGSNFTLKIRSTKLEDSAMYFCASSRQGYQETQYFGPGTRLLVL.

This clonotype has only a few counts. The chain combines TRBV7-6 with TRBJ2-3; D gene unclear. The CDR3 spans 14 residues. Trimming cost V 6 bases and J 1 base, with 11 bases left between them. The germline CDR1 and CDR2 sequences are SGHVS and FNYEAQ. CDR3 DNA sequence: TGTGCCAGCAGTCGGGCGGACGGCACAGATACGCAGTATTTT. Protein product: CASSRADGTDTQYF.

This clonotype was observed a few times. The chain recombines TRBV3-1 with TRBJ2-3; 10 bases map to TRBD2. V dropped 7 bases and J dropped 3; count of bases not matched to a gene: 4. This CDR3 is 14 amino acids long. Germline lookup yields CDR1 LGHDT and CDR2 YNNKEL (reference sequence). The CDR3 protein is CASTGTSETDTQYF. Written as DNA, the CDR3 is TGTGCCAGCACAGGGACTAGCGAGACAGATACGCAGTATTTT.

This clonotype was recorded at least ten times. The CDR3 coding sequence is TGTGCCAGCCAAAATCGGAAAAAAGCGAGCAATCAGCCCCAGCATTTT. Its protein is CASQNRKKASNQPQHF. The chain recombines TRBV28 with TRBJ1-5; no clear D gene. In germline, CDR1 is MDHEN, CDR2 SYDVKM. Trimming removed 8 bases at V and 1 base at J, with 18 bases between. The CDR3 loop spans 16 amino acids.

The chain links TRBV7-9 to TRBJ1-5, with TRBD1 identical over 8 bases. Per germline, CDR1 SEHNR and CDR2 FQNEAQ (reference sequence). With 2 bases clipped from V and 0 bases from J, the junction kept 6 bases outside the gene matches. The CDR3 is 17 amino acids. The CDR3 DNA reads as TGTGCCAGCAGCTTATGGACAGGGCGAACTAGCAATCAGCCCCAGCATTTT. This encodes CASSLWTGRTSNQPQHF.

This clonotype was observed many times. The V gene is TRBV6-6, the J gene TRBJ1-1; D gene uncertain. The CDR3 length is 13 residues. Germline V gene lookup returns CDR1 MNHNY and CDR2 SVGAGI (reference sequence). With 7 bases removed from V and 1 base from J, the gap between germline ends came to 10 bases. The CDR3 DNA reads TGTGCCAGCAACGTCGAAAGGAACACTGAAGCTTTCTTT. This gives the protein CASNVERNTEAFF.

This clonotype appeared many times. The chain combines TRBV20-1 with TRBJ1-6; no reliable D call. The CDR3 runs 14 residues. V lost 2 bases and J lost 6, with 11 bases in between. The germline gives CDR1 DFQATT, CDR2 SNEGSKA (reference sequence). CDR3 DNA: TGCAGTGCTAGAACAGCGGCGATTAATTCACCCCTCCACTTT. The encoded protein is CSARTAAINSPLHF.